This T cell receptor beta chain was captured in a study of T cell repertoires in cytomegalovirus infection. Study overall: Recently identified HLA-C-restricted CMV epitopes and well-studied HLA-B-restricted CMV epitopes were used by the study. Indicated by public TCR beta signatures were CMV infection and matching HLA type.

In germline, CDR1 is SGHVS, CDR2 FNYEAQ. Trimming removed 1 base from V and 2 bases from J, with 12 bases in between. The CDR3 totals 16 residues. Study-wide results and caveats: Pooled public TCR beta family frequency picked out CMV carriers with the relevant HLA. The response measured ex vivo was dominated by TCR beta clonotypes (HLA-C-restricted and CMV-specific).

A single record per CDR3 protein comes from TCRdb applying MiXCR to the reads. The sample has 900,000 to 950,000 distinct CDR3 sequences, approximately 30% seen once. Points on this clonotype: Its antigen is currently unknown.

This TCR came from a human donor in good health (CMV status not recorded). Some clones in this sample may be carry-over from other donors' samples. V gene TRBV7-6 combines with J gene TRBJ2-1; D gene uncertain. The source was cultured CD8+ T cells from PBMCs, collected from culture after CMV antigen stimulation. The CDR3 DNA is TGTGCCAGCAGCTTAGGGATTTCACCGCCCTACAATGAGCAGTTCTTC. It is translated as CASSLGISPPYNEQFF.